Shown below are 10 T cell receptor beta chains from a single sample sequenced in a study of tumor-infiltrating lymphocytes in primary liver carcinoma. Blood RNA originated from unsorted whole blood, with germline DNA additionally extracted. A primer in the constant region served to generate TCR beta cDNA from roughly 550 ng of total RNA. Three-round nested multiplex PCR performed with slightly modified ARM-PCR produced the TCR beta libraries. The first two PCR rounds, around 10 cycles each, used TRBV1-TRBV30 forward primers and a C-beta reverse primer. From the multiplex PCR reads, TCRdb called clonotypes with MiXCR, one entry per CDR3 protein. The sample yields about 330,000 distinct CDR3 sequences, almost 65% seen once. Sequenced material: peripheral blood. The receptors come from a man aged 35 to 55 with primary liver carcinoma and hepatitis B virus infection.

This chain uses TRBV29-1 with TRBJ2-1, with TRBD2 matching over 8 bases. V trimming: 4 bases; J trimming: 2 bases; junction bases outside the gene matches: 10. The germline V gene has CDR1 SQVTM and CDR2 ANQGSEA. This CDR3 spans 16 amino acids. The CDR3 region has the DNA TGCAGCGTTGCGGGACTAGTGGGAGTTCCCTACAATGAGCAGTTCTTC. This codes for CSVAGLVGVPYNEQFF.

A note on this clonotype: A junction end diverges from the germline sequence, so it may reflect a read error. The V and J genes are TRBV6-2 or TRBV6-3 and TRBJ2-5; D is perhaps TRBD1 or TRBD2 (6 bases each). CDR1 is MNHEY and CDR2 is SVGEGT in the germline V gene. CDR3 length: 15 residues. The CDR3 is CASRERTTGSETQYF. DNA of the CDR3: TGTGCCAGCAGGGAAAGGACTACAGGGTCAGAGACACAGTACTTC.

This clonotype occurred many times. This chain links TRBV29-1 with TRBJ2-1; no reliable D call. CDR1 and CDR2 from the germline V gene are SQVTM and ANQGSEA. This CDR3 has 14 amino acids. The germline V and J ends were trimmed by 4 bases and 0 bases, with 10 bases remaining between them. The CDR3: CSVGRDFSYNEQFF. The CDR3 nucleotides read TGCAGCGTTGGACGAGACTTCTCCTACAATGAGCAGTTCTTC.

The table lists this clonotype with a count of one. This sequence may be a read error, since a much larger clone differs from it by one base. As DNA, the CDR3 is TGTGCCAACAGTGACGCAGTAGCCAGACTTAACTATGGCTACACCTTC. Translating it yields CANSDAVARLNYGYTF. The chain joins TRBV6-1 to TRBJ1-2, with D uncertain. This CDR3 spans 16 amino acids. CDR1 is MNHNS, CDR2 SASEGT, per germline.

This clonotype was observed once. The junction departs from germline at one end; a sequencing error may be responsible. The genes are TRBV12-5 and TRBJ2-3; D unclear. Germline V gene sequence: CDR1 LGHNT, CDR2 FRNRAP. This CDR3 has 12 residues. This CDR3 is CASGFGAAEQYF. The CDR3 nucleotides are TGTGCCAGTGGCTTCGGCGCGGCAGAGCAGTATTTT.

The gene calls are TRBV5-1 and TRBJ2-7, with unresolved D. The V gene lost 0 bases and the J gene lost 7 bases, with 8 bases spanning the gap. The CDR3 has 12 amino acids. The germline gives CDR1 SGHRS, CDR2 YFSETQ. CDR3 sequence (DNA): TGCGCCAGCAGCTTGGATGGCACGGAGCAGTACTTC. Its translation is CASSLDGTEQYF.

This clonotype was seen many times. V usage is TRBV6-5 and J usage is TRBJ2-3; the D call may be TRBD1 or TRBD2 (5 bases each). The CDR3 length is 13 residues. With 10 bases removed from V and 6 bases from J, the gap between germline ends came to 17 bases. CDR1 is MNHEY, CDR2 SVGAGI, per germline. The chain's CDR3 is CATTGPNPDTQYF. The CDR3 bases are TGTGCCACCACGGGACCTAACCCCGATACGCAGTATTTT.

Details on this clonotype: The junction shows a germline mismatch at one end, possibly a read error. The chain links TRBV6-5 to TRBJ2-7; D perhaps matches TRBD2 (6 bases). The CDR3 is 14 residues long. Germline V gene data show CDR1 as MNHEY and CDR2 as SVGAGI. The CDR3 DNA is TGTGCCGGCAGAAGGGACTCTAGTACCTACGAGCAGTACTTC. This gives the protein CAGRRDSSTYEQYF.

As for this clonotype: This may come from a read error, since a much larger clone is one base off. The chain couples TRBV12-3 or TRBV12-4 to TRBJ2-7; 8 nucleotides align to TRBD1. The CDR3 sequence is 14 residues long. The CDR3 sequence: CASSPRTGTYEHYF. The CDR3 DNA is TGTGCCAGCAGCCCCCGGACAGGGACCTACGAGCACTACTTC.

V is TRBV6-2 or TRBV6-3 and J is TRBJ1-1; unclear D gene. Germline V CDR1 and CDR2: MNHEY, SVGEGT. Trimming took 10 bases from V and 2 from J, leaving 17 bases between them. The CDR3 consists of 14 residues. CDR3 residues: CANSYPEPNTEAFF. DNA for the CDR3: TGTGCCAACAGCTACCCAGAGCCTAACACTGAAGCTTTCTTT.